The source of this TCR beta chain is a study of T cell repertoires in cytomegalovirus infection. The overall study: Based on public TCR beta signatures, there were indications of CMV infection and of a matching HLA type.

TCRdb passed the reads through MiXCR, listing each CDR3 protein once. The sample has 740,000 or so distinct CDR3 sequences; less than 40% are singletons. Broader study findings: The ex vivo response was dominated by HLA-C-restricted CMV-specific TCR beta clonotypes.

For this clonotype: Its specificity is unknown. Sequence at one end of the junction differs from germline and may be a read error.

CDR3 length equals 17 residues. Germline V gene data show CDR1 as SQVTM and CDR2 as ANQGSEA. The rearrangement links TRBV29-1 to TRBJ1-2; 9 bases agree with TRBD1. Specimen: PBMCs. The clonotype originates from a human donor in good health (CMV status not recorded). Some clones in this sample may be carry-over from other donors' samples. CDR3 region: CSVVGGQGPPAHYGYAF. CDR3 DNA sequence: TGCAGCGTTGTTGGCGGACAGGGGCCTCCCGCGCACTATGGCTACGCCTTC.